One sample yielded the 21 T cell receptor beta chains listed below, sequenced in a study of response to subunit inactivated influenza vaccine. TCRdb independently ran MiXCR on the RT-PCR reads; one entry per CDR3 protein. The sample holds about 240,000 distinct CDR3 sequences; 9.5% to 15% are singletons and the top ten take roughly 7.7%. Sample: non-naive T cells sorted from PBMCs, taken 14 to 15 days before vaccination. Receptor source: a man between 50 and 59 years old who received an inactivated influenza vaccine.

This clonotype occurred a few times. The chain's CDR3 is CASSIFRGTLSNQPQHF. CDR3 nucleotide sequence: TGTGCCAGCAGCATATTCAGGGGAACCCTTAGCAATCAGCCCCAGCATTTT. This chain connects TRBV28 to TRBJ1-5, with D perhaps matching TRBD1 (6 bases). The CDR3 contains 17 residues. The germline CDR1 and CDR2 sequences are MDHEN and SYDVKM. Trimming pared 6 bases from V and 0 bases from J, leaving 18 bases between.

The chain employs TRBV11-2 and TRBJ2-7; unclear D gene. The CDR3 totals 15 residues. V dropped 1 base and J dropped 3 bases, with 13 bases sitting between them. From germline, CDR1 is SGHAT and CDR2 FQNNGV. CDR3 protein: CASSLGFSGGYEQYF. The CDR3 DNA sequence: TGTGCCAGCAGCTTAGGGTTCTCGGGTGGCTACGAGCAGTACTTC.

This clonotype was counted between two and nine times. The chain uses TRBV19 and TRBJ1-5; D is unclear. This CDR3 is built from 15 residues. Trimming cost V 7 bases and J 4 bases, with 17 bases left between them. Germline lookup yields CDR1 LNHDA and CDR2 SQIVND (reference sequence). For the CDR3, the DNA is TGTGCCAGTAAGCAGGCCCACCGTCTGAATCAGCCCCAGCATTTT. Translated, it gives CASKQAHRLNQPQHF.

This clonotype was counted a few times. The CDR3 DNA is TGTGCCAGCAGTTTTACCGGCCCTGGCTCCTACGAGCAGTACTTC. Translating gives CASSFTGPGSYEQYF. V gene TRBV28 combines with J gene TRBJ2-7; D not resolved. CDR3 length equals 15 residues. CDR1 and CDR2 from the germline V gene are MDHEN and SYDVKM. Trimming shortened V by 3 bases and J by 0 bases, and 12 bases separated the two germline ends.

This clonotype was recorded many times. An end of the junction does not agree with germline; a read error may underlie this. V is TRBV6-2 or TRBV6-3 and J is TRBJ2-7, with no clear D. There are 11 residues in the CDR3. Germline-derived CDR1 and CDR2 are MNHEY and SVGEGT. The CDR3 DNA sequence: TGTGCCAGCAGTTACTCCCACGAGCAGTACTTC. Translating it yields CASSYSHEQYF.

This clonotype was counted many times. This chain joins TRBV6-1 and TRBJ2-7; TRBD2 aligns across 13 bases. The CDR3 extends over 15 amino acids. CDR1 MNHNS and CDR2 SASEGT come from the germline V gene. The V segment lost 4 bases and the J segment 2 bases; nucleotides outside the gene matches: 2. CDR3 nucleotide sequence: TGTGCCAGCAGTGTAACTAGCGGGGGGGCCTACGAGCAGTACTTC. Translated: CASSVTSGGAYEQYF.

The chain has TRBV12-3 or TRBV12-4 and TRBJ2-4; D remains unclear. There are 15 residues in the CDR3. V lost 7 bases to trimming and J lost 6 bases, with 19 bases between them. CDR3 sequence: CASTSGIPAGNIQYF. The DNA of the CDR3 is TGTGCCAGCACCTCCGGAATCCCGGCTGGAAACATTCAGTACTTC.

This clonotype was observed a few times. The CDR3 DNA reads as TGTGCCAGCAGCCGGGACGCAAAGAACACCGGGGAGCTGTTTTTT. Protein: CASSRDAKNTGELFF. The chain couples TRBV9 to TRBJ2-2, with D possibly being TRBD1 or TRBD2 (5 bases each). Germline values: CDR1 SGDLS, CDR2 YYNGEE. This CDR3 region has 15 residues. Trimming stripped 4 bases from V and 1 base from J, with 11 bases between.

This clonotype was detected many times. V is TRBV27 and J is TRBJ2-1; TRBD2 matches at 9 bases. Per the germline V gene, CDR1 is MNHEY and CDR2 is SMNVEV (reference sequence). V lost 2 bases, J lost 5 bases, and 4 bases stayed unmatched. There are 15 residues in the CDR3. Here the CDR3 DNA reads TGTGCCAGCAGTTTAGGGCTAGCGGGGAACAATGAGCAGTTCTTC. Its protein product is CASSLGLAGNNEQFF.

The V and J genes are TRBV6-1 and TRBJ2-3, with TRBD2 matching over 10 bases. This CDR3 spans 15 amino acids. CDR1 and CDR2 (germline): MNHNS, SASEGT. The junction had 5 bases not matched to a gene; V was cut back by 2 bases and J by 6 bases. This CDR3 is CASSEKAGGPDTQYF. The CDR3 DNA reads TGTGCCAGCAGTGAAAAAGCGGGGGGGCCGGATACGCAGTATTTT.

There are a few counts of this clonotype. V gene TRBV27 combines with J gene TRBJ2-5; D is possibly TRBD2 (5 bases). Trimming took off 5 bases at V and 7 bases at J, with 17 bases between the two ends. Germline CDR1 MNHEY, CDR2 SMNVEV (reference sequence). The CDR3 runs to 14 residues. CDR3 in DNA: TGTGCCAGCAGTCCAGAACTAGTATCGGGGACCCAGTACTTC. This gives the protein CASSPELVSGTQYF.

This clonotype was counted many times. Sequence at one end of the junction differs from germline and may be a read error. The chain recombines TRBV5-1 with TRBJ2-1; a possible D gene is TRBD1 (6 bases). Germline lookup yields CDR1 SGHRS and CDR2 YFSETQ. The CDR3 runs to 15 residues. CDR3 sequence: CASSLGAGAYNEQFF. The CDR3 region has the DNA TGTGCCAGCAGTTTAGGGGCAGGGGCCTACAATGAGCAGTTCTTC.

This clonotype was picked up many times. The chain employs TRBV4-1 and TRBJ1-1, with 7 positions matching TRBD1. Per the germline V gene, CDR1 is MGHRA and CDR2 is YSYEKL. After removal of 1 base from V and 4 bases from J, the junction contained 9 bases not matched to a gene. The CDR3 contains 16 residues. CDR3 amino acids: CASSQGQGGSSTEAFF. The CDR3 DNA reads as TGCGCCAGCAGCCAAGGACAGGGCGGTTCGAGCACTGAAGCTTTCTTT.

V and J are TRBV20-1 and TRBJ1-3; D is possibly TRBD1 (6 bases). The germline CDR1 and CDR2 sequences are DFQATT and SNEGSKA (reference sequence). V was trimmed by 3 bases and J by 0 bases, leaving 9 bases between them. The CDR3 consists of 14 residues. Here the CDR3 DNA reads TGCAGTGCTAGCGGGGACAACTCTGGAAACACCATATATTTT. Protein product: CSASGDNSGNTIYF.

This clonotype was seen a handful of times. V usage is TRBV20-1 and J usage is TRBJ2-7; D is possibly TRBD1 (5 bases). The V gene's germline CDR1 is DFQATT and CDR2 SNEGSKA (reference sequence). The CDR3 covers 12 residues. V gave up 6 bases and J gave up 2 bases, with 11 bases separating them. The CDR3: CSAAADTYEQYF. CDR3 DNA sequence: TGCAGTGCCGCCGCGGACACCTACGAGCAGTACTTC.

The chain uses TRBV6-5 and TRBJ2-7; unclear D gene. Germline CDR1 reads MNHEY; CDR2 reads SVGAGI. The CDR3 is made up of 17 amino acids. Trimming left V 4 bases short and J 4 bases short, with 23 bases between. The CDR3 coding sequence is TGTGCCAGCAGTTCAGATGGGCGGCAGGCGCAATATTACGAGCAGTACTTC. It encodes CASSSDGRQAQYYEQYF.

Points on this clonotype: A read error may be the cause here, since a much bigger clone is one base away. The genes are TRBV4-2 and TRBJ2-7; tentative D call: TRBD1 (5 bases). V lost 0 bases and J lost 3, with 12 bases in between. The CDR3 runs to 15 residues. Germline values: CDR1 LGHNA, CDR2 YNFKEQ. The CDR3 region has the DNA TGTGCCAGCAGCCAAGACCGGAACAGGAACTACGAGCAGTACTTC. Its translation: CASSQDRNRNYEQYF.

This clonotype was seen many times. The J gene is TRBJ2-7, the V gene TRBV27; D is possibly TRBD1 or TRBD2 (6 bases each). Germline CDR1 MNHEY, CDR2 SMNVEV (reference sequence). Between the trimmed V and J ends, which lost 2 bases and 4 bases, there was a span of 12 bases. The CDR3 consists of 14 residues. The chain's CDR3 is CASSLRGRGYEQYF. The CDR3 bases are TGTGCCAGCAGTTTACGGGGGCGAGGATACGAGCAGTACTTC.

The chain carries TRBV7-2 and TRBJ2-1; TRBD2 agrees at 9 bases. Trimming removed 1 base from V and 9 bases from J; junction bases left unmatched: 7. CDR3 length: 15 amino acids. The V gene's germline CDR1 is SGHTA and CDR2 FQGNSA. This CDR3 reads CASSLGGRAMSEQFF. The CDR3 coding sequence is TGTGCCAGCAGCTTAGGCGGGAGGGCCATGTCTGAGCAGTTCTTC.

The chain combines TRBV6-1 with TRBJ2-2; no reliable D call. The germline CDR1 and CDR2 sequences are MNHNS and SASEGT. The V end was cut by 6 bases, the J end by 0 bases, with 14 bases between. There are 16 residues in the CDR3. The CDR3 reads CASRPRQIANTGELFF. CDR3 coding DNA: TGTGCCAGCAGGCCCCGGCAGATCGCGAACACCGGGGAGCTGTTTTTT.

The genes are TRBV11-2 and TRBJ2-7, with D tentatively TRBD1 (6 bases). This CDR3 is 15 amino acids long. Germline CDR1 SGHAT, CDR2 FQNNGV. The germline V and J ends were trimmed by 8 bases and 1 base, with 18 bases remaining between them. The CDR3 region is CASSGTTKISYEQYF. CDR3 in DNA: TGTGCCAGCTCCGGGACAACAAAAATATCCTACGAGCAGTACTTC.